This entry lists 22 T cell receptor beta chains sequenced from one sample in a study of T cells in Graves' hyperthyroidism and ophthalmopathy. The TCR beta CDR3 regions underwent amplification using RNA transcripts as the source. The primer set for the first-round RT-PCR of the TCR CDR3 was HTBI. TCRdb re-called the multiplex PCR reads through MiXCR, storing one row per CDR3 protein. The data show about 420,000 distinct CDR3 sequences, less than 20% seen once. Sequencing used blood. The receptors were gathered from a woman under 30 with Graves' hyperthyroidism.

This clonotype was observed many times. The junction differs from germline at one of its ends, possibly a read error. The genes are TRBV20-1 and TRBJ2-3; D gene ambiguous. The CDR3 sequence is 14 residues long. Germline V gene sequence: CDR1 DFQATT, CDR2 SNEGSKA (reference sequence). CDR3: CSASPSGRTDTQYF. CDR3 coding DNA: TGCAGTGCTAGTCCGTCCGGGCGCACCGATACGCAGTATTTT.

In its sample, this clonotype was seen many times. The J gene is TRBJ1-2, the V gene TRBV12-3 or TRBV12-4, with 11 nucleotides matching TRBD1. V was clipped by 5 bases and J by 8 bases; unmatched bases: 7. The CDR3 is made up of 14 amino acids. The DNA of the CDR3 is TGTGCCAGCAGTGACTGGGACAGGGGGAACGGCTACACCTTC. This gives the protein CASSDWDRGNGYTF.

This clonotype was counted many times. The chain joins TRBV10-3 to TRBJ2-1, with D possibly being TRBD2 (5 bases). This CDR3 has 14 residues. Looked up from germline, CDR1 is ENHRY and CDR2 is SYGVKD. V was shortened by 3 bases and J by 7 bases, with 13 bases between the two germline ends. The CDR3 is CAISDKGPGNEQFF. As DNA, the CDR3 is TGTGCCATCAGTGACAAGGGCCCGGGGAATGAGCAGTTCTTC.

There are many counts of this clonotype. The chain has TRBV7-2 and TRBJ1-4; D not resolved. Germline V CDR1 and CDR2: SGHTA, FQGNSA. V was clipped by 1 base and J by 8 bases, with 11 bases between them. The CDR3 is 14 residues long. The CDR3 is CASSLEPMGEKLFF. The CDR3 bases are TGTGCCAGCAGCTTAGAACCGATGGGGGAAAAACTGTTTTTT.

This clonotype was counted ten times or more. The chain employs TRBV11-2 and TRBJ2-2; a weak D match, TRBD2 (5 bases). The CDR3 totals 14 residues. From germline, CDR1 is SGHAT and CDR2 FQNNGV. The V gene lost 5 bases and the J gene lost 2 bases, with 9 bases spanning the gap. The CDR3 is CASSRLYNTGELFF. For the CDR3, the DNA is TGTGCCAGCAGCCGACTATATAACACCGGGGAGCTGTTTTTT.

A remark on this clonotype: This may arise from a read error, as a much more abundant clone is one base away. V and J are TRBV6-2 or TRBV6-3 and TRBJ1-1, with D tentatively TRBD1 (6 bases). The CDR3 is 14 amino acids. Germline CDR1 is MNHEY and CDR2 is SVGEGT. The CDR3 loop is CAGSYKGGDTEAFF. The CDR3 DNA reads TGTGCCGGCAGTTACAAGGGGGGGGACACTGAAGCTTTCTTT.

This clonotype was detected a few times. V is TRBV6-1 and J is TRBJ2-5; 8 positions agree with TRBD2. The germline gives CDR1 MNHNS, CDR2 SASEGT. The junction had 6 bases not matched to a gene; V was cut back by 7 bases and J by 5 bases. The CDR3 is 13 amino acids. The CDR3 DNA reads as TGTGCCAGCACTGGGCTAGCGGGTGAGACCCAGTACTTC. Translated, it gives CASTGLAGETQYF.

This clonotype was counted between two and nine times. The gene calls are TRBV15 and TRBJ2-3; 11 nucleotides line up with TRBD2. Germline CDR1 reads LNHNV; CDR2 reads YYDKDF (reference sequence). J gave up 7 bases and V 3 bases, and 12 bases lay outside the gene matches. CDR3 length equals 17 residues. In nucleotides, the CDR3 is TGTGCCACCAGCAGGGTTAGCGGGAGGGCCGTCGCAAATACGCAGTATTTT. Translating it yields CATSRVSGRAVANTQYF.

Here the CDR3 DNA reads TGTGCCAGCACCCCCAAAGGGGAGCTGTTTTTT. It yields the protein CASTPKGELFF. The chain is built from TRBV9 and TRBJ2-2; D gene ambiguous. CDR1 is SGDLS, CDR2 YYNGEE, per germline. The CDR3 spans 11 residues. V lost 6 bases, J lost 8 bases, and 8 bases lay in between.

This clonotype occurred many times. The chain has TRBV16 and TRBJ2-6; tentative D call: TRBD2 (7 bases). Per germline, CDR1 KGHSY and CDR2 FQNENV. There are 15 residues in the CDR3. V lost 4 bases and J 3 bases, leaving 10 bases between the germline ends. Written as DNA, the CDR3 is TGTGCCAGCAGCCCCGGGGGGCTTGGGGCCAACGTCCTGACTTTC. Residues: CASSPGGLGANVLTF.

CDR3 loop: CAWKGGRTSVGEAFF. CDR3 nucleotides: TGTGCCTGGAAGGGTGGCCGGACCTCAGTGGGTGAAGCTTTCTTT. The chain is built from TRBV30 and TRBJ1-1; no clear D. There are 15 residues in the CDR3. CDR1 is GTSNPN and CDR2 is SVGIG in the germline V gene (reference sequence). V was clipped by 4 bases and J by 7 bases, with 22 bases between them. The full variable domain, rest sourced from reference TRBV30 and TRBJ1-1, is SQTIHQWPATLVQPVGSPLSLECTVEGTSNPNLYWYRQAAGRGLQLLFYSVGIGQISSEVPQNLSASRPQDRQFILSSKKLLLSDSGFYLCAWKGGRTSVGEAFFGQGTRLTVV.

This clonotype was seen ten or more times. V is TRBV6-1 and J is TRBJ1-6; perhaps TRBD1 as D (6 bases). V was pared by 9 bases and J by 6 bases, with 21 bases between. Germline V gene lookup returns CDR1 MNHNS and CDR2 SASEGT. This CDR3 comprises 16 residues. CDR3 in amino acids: CASRTEIRGPNSPLHF. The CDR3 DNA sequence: TGTGCCAGTCGAACCGAGATCAGGGGTCCTAATTCACCCCTCCACTTT.

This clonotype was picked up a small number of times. The CDR3 coding sequence is TGCAGTGCTAGAGATAGGGGAGGTCCCTCCTACGAGCAGTACTTC. This encodes CSARDRGGPSYEQYF. This chain connects TRBV20-1 to TRBJ2-7, with D perhaps matching TRBD2 (6 bases). The CDR3 has 15 amino acids. Trimming removed 0 bases at V and 0 bases at J, with 12 bases between. Looked up from germline, CDR1 is DFQATT and CDR2 is SNEGSKA (reference sequence).

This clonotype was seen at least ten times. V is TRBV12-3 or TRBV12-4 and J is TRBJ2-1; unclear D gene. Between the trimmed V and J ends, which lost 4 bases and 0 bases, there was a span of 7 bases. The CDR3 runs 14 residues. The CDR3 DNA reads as TGTGCCAGCAGTTCAACAGTCTCCTACAATGAGCAGTTCTTC. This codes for CASSSTVSYNEQFF.

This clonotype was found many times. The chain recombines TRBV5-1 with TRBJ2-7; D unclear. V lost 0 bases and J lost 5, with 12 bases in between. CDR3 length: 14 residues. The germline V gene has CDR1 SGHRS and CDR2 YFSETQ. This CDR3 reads CASSLEGSHHEQYF. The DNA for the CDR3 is TGCGCCAGCAGCTTGGAAGGATCCCACCACGAGCAGTACTTC.

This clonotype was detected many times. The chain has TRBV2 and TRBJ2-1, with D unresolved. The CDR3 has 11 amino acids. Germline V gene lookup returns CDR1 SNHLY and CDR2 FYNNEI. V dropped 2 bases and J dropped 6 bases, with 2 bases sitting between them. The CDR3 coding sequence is TGTGCCAGCAGTGAACTCAATGAGCAGTTCTTC. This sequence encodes CASSELNEQFF. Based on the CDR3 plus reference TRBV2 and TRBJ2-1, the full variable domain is EPEVTQTPSHQVTQMGQEVILRCVPISNHLYFYWYRQILGQKVEFLVSFYNNEISEKSEIFDDQFSVERPDGSNFTLKIRSTKLEDSAMYFCASSELNEQFFGPGTRLTVL.

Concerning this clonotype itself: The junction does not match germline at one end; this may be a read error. The CDR3 nucleotides are TGTGCCAGCAGCCCACCCCATAAATCACCCCTCCACTTT. It encodes CASSPPHKSPLHF. The rearrangement uses TRBV7-9 and TRBJ1-6; D is ambiguous. Germline values: CDR1 SEHNR, CDR2 FQNEAQ (reference sequence). The CDR3 runs to 13 residues.

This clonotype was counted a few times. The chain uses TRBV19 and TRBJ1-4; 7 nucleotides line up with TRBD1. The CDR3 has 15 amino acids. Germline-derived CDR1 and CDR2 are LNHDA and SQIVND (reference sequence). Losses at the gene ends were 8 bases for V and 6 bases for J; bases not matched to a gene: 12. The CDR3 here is CASCFRQGGDEKLFF. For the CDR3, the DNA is TGTGCCAGTTGCTTCCGACAGGGAGGGGATGAAAAACTGTTTTTT.

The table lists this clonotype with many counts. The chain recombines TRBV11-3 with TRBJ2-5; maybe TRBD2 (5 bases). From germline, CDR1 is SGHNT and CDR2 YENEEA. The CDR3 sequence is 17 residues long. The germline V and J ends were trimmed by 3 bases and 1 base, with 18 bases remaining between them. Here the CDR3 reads CASSFGIASLAQETQYF. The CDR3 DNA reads TGTGCCAGCAGCTTCGGCATAGCGTCATTAGCCCAAGAGACCCAGTACTTC. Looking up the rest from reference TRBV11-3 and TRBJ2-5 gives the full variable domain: EAGVVQSPRYKIIEKKQPVAFWCNPISGHNTLYWYLQNLGQGPELLIRYENEEAVDDSQLPKDRFSAERLKGVDSTLKIQPAELGDSAVYLCASSFGIASLAQETQYFGPGTRLLVL.

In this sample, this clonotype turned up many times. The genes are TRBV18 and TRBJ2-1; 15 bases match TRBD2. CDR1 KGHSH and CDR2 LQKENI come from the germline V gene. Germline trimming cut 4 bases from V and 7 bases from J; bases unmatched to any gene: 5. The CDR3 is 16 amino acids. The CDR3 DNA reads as TGTGCCAGCTCACGAGACGGACTAGCGGGAGGGAATGAGCAGTTCTTC. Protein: CASSRDGLAGGNEQFF. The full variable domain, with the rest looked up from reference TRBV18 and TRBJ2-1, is NAGVMQNPRHLVRRRGQEARLRCSPMKGHSHVYWYRQLPEEGLKFMVYLQKENIIDESGMPKERFSAEFPKEGPSILRIQQVVRGDSAAYFCASSRDGLAGGNEQFFGPGTRLTVL.

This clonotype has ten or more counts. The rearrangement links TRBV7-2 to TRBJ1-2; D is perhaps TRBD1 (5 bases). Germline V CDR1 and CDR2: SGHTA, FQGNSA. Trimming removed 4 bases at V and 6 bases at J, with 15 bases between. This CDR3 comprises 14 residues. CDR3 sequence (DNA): TGTGCCAGCAGCTCCCAGTACGGGGGAGATGGCTACACCTTC. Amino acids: CASSSQYGGDGYTF.

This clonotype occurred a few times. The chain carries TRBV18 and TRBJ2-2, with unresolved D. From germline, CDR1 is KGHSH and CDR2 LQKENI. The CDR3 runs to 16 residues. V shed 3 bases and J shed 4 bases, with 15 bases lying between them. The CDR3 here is CASSPTTTGITGELFF. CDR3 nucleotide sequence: TGTGCCAGCTCACCCACTACCACCGGTATCACCGGGGAGCTGTTTTTT.